This T cell receptor (beta chain) was captured by sequencing in a study of Graves' ophthalmopathy and Graves' hyperthyroidism. Study-wide points: Blood also contained most of the expanded thyroid clonotypes above 0.001 frequency.

There are many counts of this clonotype. What it binds is not known. The study amplified TCR beta CDR3 regions using RNA transcripts. The library came from an HTBI-primed first-round RT-PCR and a second-round multiplex PCR. TCRdb independently ran MiXCR on the multiplex PCR reads; one entry per CDR3 protein. The repertoire holds some 200,000 distinct CDR3 sequences, with over 25% as singletons. None of the included patients had other autoimmune diseases, uncontrolled infections, pregnancy or lactation, as these led to exclusion. The receptor was isolated from a man over 45 with Graves' ophthalmopathy. Source material: peripheral blood.

The CDR3, as DNA: TGTGCCAGCAGTTCATCCCGGGACAGGGTAACTGAAGCTTTCTTT. Its translation is CASSSSRDRVTEAFF. The genes are TRBV28 and TRBJ1-1; 9 bases match TRBD1. The germline V gene has CDR1 MDHEN and CDR2 SYDVKM. V dropped 4 bases and J dropped 5; count of bases not matched to a gene: 8. This CDR3 has 15 residues.